This T cell receptor (beta chain) is drawn from a study of blood T cells in healthy people across ages. This clonotype has a count of ten or more. Alongside a J-beta primer mix, a sample-barcoded 5' primer served in a second PCR lasting roughly 6 to 11 cycles. TCRdb used MiXCR to reprocess the 5' RACE reads, holding one entry per CDR3 protein. The table lists about 780,000 distinct CDR3 sequences, roughly 26% of them singletons, with about 2.9% in the top ten. The ends lost 6 bases at V and 3 bases at J; junction bases unmatched: 9. The germline V gene encodes CDR1 MDHEN and CDR2 SYDVKM. This CDR3 has 15 residues. These data also formed part of another study, on T cells of mothers and their children.

This chain joins TRBV28 and TRBJ2-3; 7 bases map to TRBD1. This receptor was identified in a boy younger than 18 in good health. Material: blood. The CDR3 region is CASSPRQGLTDTQYF. Here the CDR3 DNA reads TGTGCCAGCAGCCCTCGACAGGGCCTGACAGATACGCAGTATTTT.